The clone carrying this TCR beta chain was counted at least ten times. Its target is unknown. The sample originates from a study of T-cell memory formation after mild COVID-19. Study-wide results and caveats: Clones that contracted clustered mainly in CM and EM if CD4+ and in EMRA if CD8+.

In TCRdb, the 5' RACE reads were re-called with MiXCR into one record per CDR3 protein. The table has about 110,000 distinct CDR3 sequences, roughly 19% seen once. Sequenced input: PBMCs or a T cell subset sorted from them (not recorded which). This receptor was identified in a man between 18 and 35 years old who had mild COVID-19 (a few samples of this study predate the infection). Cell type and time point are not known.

CDR3 nucleotides: TGTGCCAGCACCCCAAGACCCACAGGGCACACTGAAGCTTTCTTT. Its protein is CASTPRPTGHTEAFF. This chain uses TRBV6-5 with TRBJ1-1; tentative D call: TRBD1 (6 bases). V lost 7 bases and J lost 3, with 18 bases in between. Germline V gives CDR1 MNHEY, CDR2 SVGAGI. This CDR3 has 15 residues.